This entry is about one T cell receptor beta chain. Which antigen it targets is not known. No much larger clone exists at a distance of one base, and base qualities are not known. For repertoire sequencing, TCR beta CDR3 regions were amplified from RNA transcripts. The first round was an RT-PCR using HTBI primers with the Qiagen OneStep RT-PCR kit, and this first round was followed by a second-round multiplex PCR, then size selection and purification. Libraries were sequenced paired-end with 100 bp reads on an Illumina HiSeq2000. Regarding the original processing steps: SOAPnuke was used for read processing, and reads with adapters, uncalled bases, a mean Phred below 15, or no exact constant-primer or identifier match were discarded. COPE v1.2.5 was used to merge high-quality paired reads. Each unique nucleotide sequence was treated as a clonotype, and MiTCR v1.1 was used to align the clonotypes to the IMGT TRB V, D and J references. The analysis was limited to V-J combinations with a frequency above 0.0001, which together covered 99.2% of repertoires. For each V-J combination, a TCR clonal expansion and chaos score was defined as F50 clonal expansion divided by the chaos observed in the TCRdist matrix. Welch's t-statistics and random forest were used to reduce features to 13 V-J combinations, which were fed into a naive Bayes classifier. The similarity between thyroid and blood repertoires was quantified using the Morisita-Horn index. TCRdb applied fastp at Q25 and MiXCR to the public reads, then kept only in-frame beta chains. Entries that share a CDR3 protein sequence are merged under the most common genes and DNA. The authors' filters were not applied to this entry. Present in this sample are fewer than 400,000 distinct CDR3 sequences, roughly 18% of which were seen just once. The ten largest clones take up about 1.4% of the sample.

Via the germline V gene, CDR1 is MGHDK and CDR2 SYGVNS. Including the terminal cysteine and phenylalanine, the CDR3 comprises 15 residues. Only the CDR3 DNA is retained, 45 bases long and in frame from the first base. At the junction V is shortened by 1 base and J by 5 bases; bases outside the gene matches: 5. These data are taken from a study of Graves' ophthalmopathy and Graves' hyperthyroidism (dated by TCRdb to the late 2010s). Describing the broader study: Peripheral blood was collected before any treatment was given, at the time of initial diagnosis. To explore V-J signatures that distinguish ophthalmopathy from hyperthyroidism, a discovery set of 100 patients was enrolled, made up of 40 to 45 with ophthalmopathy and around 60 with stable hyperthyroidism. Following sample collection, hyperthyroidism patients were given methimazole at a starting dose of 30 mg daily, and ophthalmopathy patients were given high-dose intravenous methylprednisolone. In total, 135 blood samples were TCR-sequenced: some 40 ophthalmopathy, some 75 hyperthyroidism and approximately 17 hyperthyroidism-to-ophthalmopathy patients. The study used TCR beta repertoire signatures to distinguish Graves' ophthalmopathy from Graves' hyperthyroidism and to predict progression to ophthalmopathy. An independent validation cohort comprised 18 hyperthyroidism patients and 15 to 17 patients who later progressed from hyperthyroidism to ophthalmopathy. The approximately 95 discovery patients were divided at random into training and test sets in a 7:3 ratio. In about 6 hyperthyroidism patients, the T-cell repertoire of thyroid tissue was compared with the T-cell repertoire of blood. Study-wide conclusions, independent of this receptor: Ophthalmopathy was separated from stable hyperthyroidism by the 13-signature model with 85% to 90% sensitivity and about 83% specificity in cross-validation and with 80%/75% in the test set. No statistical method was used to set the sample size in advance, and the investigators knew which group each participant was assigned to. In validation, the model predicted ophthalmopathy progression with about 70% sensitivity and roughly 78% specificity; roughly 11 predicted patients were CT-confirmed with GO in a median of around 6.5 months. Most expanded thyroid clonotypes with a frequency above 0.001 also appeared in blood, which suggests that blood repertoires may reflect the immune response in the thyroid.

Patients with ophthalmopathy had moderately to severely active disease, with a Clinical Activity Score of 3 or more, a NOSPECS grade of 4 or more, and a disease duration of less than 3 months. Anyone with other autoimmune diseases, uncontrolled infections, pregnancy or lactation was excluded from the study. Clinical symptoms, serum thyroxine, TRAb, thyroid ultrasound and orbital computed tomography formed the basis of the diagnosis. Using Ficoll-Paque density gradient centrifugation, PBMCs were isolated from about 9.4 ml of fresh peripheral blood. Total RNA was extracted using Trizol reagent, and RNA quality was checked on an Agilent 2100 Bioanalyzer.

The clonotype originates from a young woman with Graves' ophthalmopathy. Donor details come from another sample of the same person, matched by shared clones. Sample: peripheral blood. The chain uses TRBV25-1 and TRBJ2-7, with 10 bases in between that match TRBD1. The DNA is TGTGCCAGCAGTGAATTGGGGACAGGGGTTAACGAGCAGTACTTC. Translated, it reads CASSELGTGVNEQYF.